A selection of T cell receptor beta chains follows, all from one sample in a study of cytomegalovirus exposure and HLA in healthy donors. The protocol was immunoSEQ multiplex PCR, while the TCRdb copy is restricted to in-frame clones and leaves out a portion. The repertoire includes approximately 190,000 clones, approximately 84% of them detected once, and over 3.5% sits in the top ten. The sample consisted of PBMCs. The receptors were sampled from a man over 45 in good health and CMV-seronegative. Both conserved end residues are part of each CDR3. A D gene is named only where the DNA matches it firmly. Clone size is stated in some rows and not others, as once, few, many or a class when expanded.

v_gene	j_gene	d_gene	abundance	CDR3nt	CDR3aa
TRBV5-1	TRBJ2-4	TRBD1	-	TGCGCCAGCAGCCTAGGACAGGGGTCCATTCAGTACTTC	CASSLGQGSIQYF
TRBV4-3	TRBJ1-1	-	-	TGCGCCAGCAGCCAAGAGAACATGGACACTGAAGCTTTCTTT	CASSQENMDTEAFF
TRBV30	TRBJ1-5	TRBD1	-	TGTGCCTGGACCTATATCCACCCCCGGGACAGGGGAATGTGCTATAGAAATCAGCCCCAGCATTTT	CAWTYIHPRDRGMCYRNQPQHF
TRBV7-8	TRBJ2-6	-	-	TGTGCCAGCAGCTACCCCGTTGGGCCTGGGGCCAACGTCCTGACTTTC	CASSYPVGPGANVLTF
TRBV19	TRBJ1-2	-	-	TGTGCCAGTAGTATCTATCGACAATCCTATGGCTACACCTTC	CASSIYRQSYGYTF
TRBV28	TRBJ1-6	TRBD1	-	TGTGCCAGCAGTTTACCGTGGACAGGCTCCCCCCTCCACTTT	CASSLPWTGSPLHF
TRBV19	TRBJ1-1	-	-	TGTGCCAGTAGCGTAACAGGAGTTGAAGCTTTCTTT	CASSVTGVEAFF
TRBV5-1	TRBJ1-1	TRBD1	-	TGCGCCAGCAGCGGAGCCGGGACAGGGAAGACTGAAGCTTTCTTT	CASSGAGTGKTEAFF
TRBV7-9	TRBJ2-7	TRBD1	-	TGTGCCAGCAGCTTAGCCCCACTCCGGGACAGATACTACGAGCAGTACTTC	CASSLAPLRDRYYEQYF
TRBV18	TRBJ1-2	-	-	TGTGCCAGCTCCGGAGGAGGAGCGGGGGGACCAGGGGGCTACACCTTC	CASSGGGAGGPGGYTF
TRBV7-2	TRBJ2-3	TRBD1	-	TGTGCCAGCAGCTCTCGGACAGGTATCACAGATACGCAGTATTTT	CASSSRTGITDTQYF
TRBV7-2	TRBJ1-1	TRBD1	-	TGTGCCAGCAGCCAAAGAGGTTCAGGGGGAGAGACTGAAGCTTTCTTT	CASSQRGSGGETEAFF
TRBV6-5	TRBJ1-2	-	-	TGTGCCAGCTCGGGTACGGAGGGCTACACCTTC	CASSGTEGYTF
TRBV6-5	TRBJ1-1	TRBD1	-	TGTGCCAGCAGTTACGAAAGGGGGCTTGAAGCTTTCTTT	CASSYERGLEAFF
TRBV4-3	TRBJ2-1	TRBD2	-	TGCGCCAGCAGCCAAGAGATACTAGCGCGCTACAATGAGCAGTTCTTC	CASSQEILARYNEQFF
TRBV27	TRBJ2-1	-	-	TGTGCCAGCAGTTGGGCGGGGTCCGCCTACAATGAGCAGTTCTTC	CASSWAGSAYNEQFF
TRBV6-4	TRBJ1-2	-	few	TGTGCCAGCAGTGACCAAGGCAGGGGTGTCGATGGCTACACCTTC	CASSDQGRGVDGYTF
TRBV28	TRBJ1-5	-	-	TGTGCCAGCGCCGGGACTAATGATCAGCCCCAGCATTTT	CASAGTNDQPQHF
TRBV2	TRBJ1-6	-	once	TGTGCCAGCAGGAGTGATCTGGTAACCTATAATTCACCCCTCCACTTT	CASRSDLVTYNSPLHF
TRBV7-2	TRBJ2-1	-	-	TGTGCCAGCAGCTTAGGTCCCTTTTACAATGAGCAGTTCTTC	CASSLGPFYNEQFF
TRBV7-9	TRBJ2-1	TRBD1	once	TGTGCCGGCAGCTTAGGTACAGGGGTCGTAGGGAATGAGCAGTTCTTC	CAGSLGTGVVGNEQFF
TRBV21-1	TRBJ1-2	-	-	TGTGCCAGCACTATAAACTATGGCTACACCTTC	CASTINYGYTF
TRBV11-2	TRBJ1-1	-	-	TGTGCCAGCAGCTTCGGGGGAACTGAAGCTTCCTTT	CASSFGGTEASF
TRBV7-9	TRBJ1-1	-	-	TGTGCCAGCAGTTCCTCGGGGAACACTGAAGCTTTCTTT	CASSSSGNTEAFF
TRBV10-3	TRBJ2-7	TRBD2	-	TGTGCCATCACCACCGACGGGAGGGGCGAGCAGTACTTC	CAITTDGRGEQYF
TRBV10-3	TRBJ2-1	TRBD2	-	TGTGCCATCAATACCGGGACTAATACCTACAATGAGCAGTTCTTC	CAINTGTNTYNEQFF
TRBV27	TRBJ2-7	TRBD1	once	TGTGCCAGCAGTTCAGGGGGTCGGCCCTACGAGCAGTACTTC	CASSSGGRPYEQYF
TRBV5-1	TRBJ2-3	-	few	TGCGCCAGCAGCGCTGAACCAGGGGCGAGCACAGATACGCAGTATTTT	CASSAEPGASTDTQYF
TRBV7-6	TRBJ2-1	TRBD2	few	TGTGCCAGCAGCTCCTATCTAGCGGGGACGTACAATGAGCAGTTCTTC	CASSSYLAGTYNEQFF
TRBV5-4	TRBJ2-2	-	-	TGTGCCAGCAGCTTGACTATTAGCACCGGGGAGCTGTTTTTT	CASSLTISTGELFF
TRBV5-1	TRBJ2-7	-	few	TGCGCCAGCAGCATTGACGGACTCACCTCCTACGAGCAGTACTTC	CASSIDGLTSYEQYF
TRBV6-1	TRBJ1-1	TRBD1	-	TGTGCCAGCATAAATATTCGGACAGGCCGCACTGAAGCTTTCTTT	CASINIRTGRTEAFF
TRBV7-3	TRBJ2-3	-	once	TGTGCCAGCAGCAGGTCGGGGGGCCAAGATACGCAGTATTTT	CASSRSGGQDTQYF
TRBV27	TRBJ1-1	TRBD1	-	TGTGCCAGCAGTCCCCGCGTAGGGACAGGGACTTACACTGAAGCTTTCTTT	CASSPRVGTGTYTEAFF
TRBV12-5	TRBJ2-3	-	-	TGTGCTAGTGGCCCTAGCACAGATACGCAGTATTTT	CASGPSTDTQYF
TRBV7-6	TRBJ1-5	-	-	TGTGCCAGCAGCTACACCGGACATAATAGCAATCAGCCCCAGCATTTT	CASSYTGHNSNQPQHF
TRBV9	TRBJ2-1	-	-	TGTGCCAGCAGCGTCGACTACTACTACAATGAGCAGTTCTTC	CASSVDYYYNEQFF
TRBV5-6	TRBJ1-4	-	-	TGTGCCAGCAGCCTTCTCCCTAGTGAAAAACTGTTTTTT	CASSLLPSEKLFF
TRBV27	TRBJ2-7	TRBD2	-	TGTGCCAGCAAGGGACTAGCGGGAGAGCAGTACTTC	CASKGLAGEQYF
TRBV10-3	TRBJ1-5	-	-	TGTGCCATCAGTGAGGGCAGGGATCAGCCCCAGCATTTT	CAISEGRDQPQHF
TRBV27	TRBJ2-1	TRBD2	-	TGTGCCAGCAGAGGGACTAGCAACGTCAATGAGCAGTTCTTC	CASRGTSNVNEQFF
TRBV2	TRBJ1-1	-	few	TGTGCAAGACGGGGAGGGAGGACTGAAGCTTTCTTT	CARRGGRTEAFF
TRBV7-9	TRBJ2-7	TRBD1	-	TGTGCCAGCAGCTTGTTAGGGACAGACATCTCCTACGAGCAGTACTTC	CASSLLGTDISYEQYF
TRBV6-1	TRBJ1-3	TRBD1	few	TGTGCCAGCAGTTTCCAGGGGGTCGCTGGAAACACCATATATTTT	CASSFQGVAGNTIYF
TRBV5-1	TRBJ2-1	-	-	TGCGCCAGCAGCTTGTCAGGGGTTGAGCAGTTCTTC	CASSLSGVEQFF
TRBV30	TRBJ1-4	-	once	TGTGCCTGGAGTGTAACGGTTGAAAAACTGTTTTTT	CAWSVTVEKLFF
TRBV11-2	TRBJ2-7	-	-	TGTGCCAGCAGCTTAGGGTCAGGGAACTACGAGCAGTACTTC	CASSLGSGNYEQYF
TRBV7-9	TRBJ1-1	TRBD1	-	TGTGCCAGCAGCGTAGGGGGCAGCCAGACTGAAGCTTTCTTT	CASSVGGSQTEAFF